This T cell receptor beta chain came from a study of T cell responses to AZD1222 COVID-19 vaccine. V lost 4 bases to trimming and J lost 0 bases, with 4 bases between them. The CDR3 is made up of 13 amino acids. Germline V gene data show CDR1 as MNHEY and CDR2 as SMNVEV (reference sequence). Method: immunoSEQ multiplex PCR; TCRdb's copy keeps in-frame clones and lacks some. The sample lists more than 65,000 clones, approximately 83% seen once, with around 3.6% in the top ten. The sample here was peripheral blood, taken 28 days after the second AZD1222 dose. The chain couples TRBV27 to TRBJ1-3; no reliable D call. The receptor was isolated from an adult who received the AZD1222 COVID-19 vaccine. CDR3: CASSYSSGNTIYF. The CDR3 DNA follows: TGTGCCAGCAGTTATAGCTCTGGAAACACCATATATTTT.